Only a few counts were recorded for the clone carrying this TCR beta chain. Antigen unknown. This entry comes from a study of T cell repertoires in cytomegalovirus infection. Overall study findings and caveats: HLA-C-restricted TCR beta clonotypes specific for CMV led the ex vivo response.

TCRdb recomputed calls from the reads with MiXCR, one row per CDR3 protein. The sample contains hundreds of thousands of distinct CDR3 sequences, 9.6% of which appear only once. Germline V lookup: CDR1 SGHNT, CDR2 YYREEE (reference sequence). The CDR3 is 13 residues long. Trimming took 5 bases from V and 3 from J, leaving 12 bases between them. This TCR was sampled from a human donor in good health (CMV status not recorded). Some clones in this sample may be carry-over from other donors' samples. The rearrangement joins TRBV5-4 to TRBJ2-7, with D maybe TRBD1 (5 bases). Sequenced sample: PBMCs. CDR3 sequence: CASSDDDSYEQYF. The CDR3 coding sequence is TGTGCCAGCAGTGACGATGACAGCTACGAGCAGTACTTC.